This TCR beta chain is drawn from a study of human T cells and chemical hapten exposure. The study's findings and limits: There were significantly more large CDR3 similarity clusters among expanded TCRs than among controls.

Unique molecular identifiers were attached to individual cDNA molecules within the library. TCRdb itself ran the RACE reads through MiXCR, one entry per CDR3 protein. The table includes about 180,000 distinct CDR3 sequences, around 30% detected once. CDR3 length equals 14 residues. Trimming removed 1 base from V and 2 bases from J, with 8 bases in between. The V gene's germline CDR1 is SGHDN and CDR2 FVKESK. Time point indicated: pre-sensitization, week 0. Sample treatment: therapeutic diphenylcyclopropenone sensitization with weekly scalp DPC. Blood collection took place prior to placing each patch test. With regard to this clonotype: No antigen is known for it.

The source is a woman aged 25 to 39 with alopecia areata. Some clones in this sample may be carry-over from other donors' samples. The chain is built from TRBV14 and TRBJ1-2; D remains unclear. Here the sequenced sample was whole blood, taken in connection with sensitization to the hapten diphenylcyclopropenone (DPC). This CDR3 is CASSQVGGNYGYTF. CDR3 in DNA: TGTGCCAGCAGCCAAGTTGGCGGGAACTATGGCTACACCTTC. Full variable domain (remainder filled in from reference TRBV14 and TRBJ1-2): EAGVTQFPSHSVIEKGQTVTLRCDPISGHDNLYWYRRVMGKEIKFLLHFVKESKQDESGMPNNRFLAERTGGTYSTLKVQPAELEDSGVYFCASSQVGGNYGYTFGSGTRLTVV.